Described below is a single T cell receptor (beta chain) sequence and its context. Sequencing used immunoSEQ multiplex PCR; TCRdb keeps in-frame clones, though not all of them. This sample has 200,000 to 300,000 clones, with around 85% found just once. The data originate from a study of blood T cell repertoires in COVID-19. Study overall: Material from acute and convalescent COVID-19 was sourced from the United States, Italy and Spain. From T cells, B-cell-depleted T cells, or PBMCs came the material, which was cDNA or gDNA.

Participant reports of clinical history set cohort assignment. Germline lookup yields CDR1 SEHNR and CDR2 FQNEAQ (reference sequence). This CDR3 is 15 amino acids long. Trimming shortened V by 4 bases and J by 7 bases, and 16 bases separated the two germline ends. The sequenced sample was PBMCs or T cells enriched from blood (not recorded which). The sequence derives from a woman in her forties with acute COVID-19. This rearrangement joins TRBV7-9 to TRBJ2-2, with D possibly TRBD1 on 6 matching bases. Here the CDR3 reads CASSSITQGIGELFF. DNA of the CDR3: TGTGCCAGCAGCTCTATAACACAGGGAATCGGGGAGCTGTTTTTT.